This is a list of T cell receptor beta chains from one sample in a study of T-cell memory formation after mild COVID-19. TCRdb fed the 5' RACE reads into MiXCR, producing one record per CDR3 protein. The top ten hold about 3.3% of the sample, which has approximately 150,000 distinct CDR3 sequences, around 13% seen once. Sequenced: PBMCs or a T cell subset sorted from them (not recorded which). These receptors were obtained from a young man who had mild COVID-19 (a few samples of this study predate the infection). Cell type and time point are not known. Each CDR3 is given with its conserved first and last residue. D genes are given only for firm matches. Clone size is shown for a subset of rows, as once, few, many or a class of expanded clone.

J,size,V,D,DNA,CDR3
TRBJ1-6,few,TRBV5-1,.,TGCGCCAGCAGCTTGGGGCAGAACGGTTCACCCCTCCACTTT,CASSLGQNGSPLHF
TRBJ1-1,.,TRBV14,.,TGTGCCAGCAGCCACTCCGGCAGGAACACTGAAGCTTTCTTT,CASSHSGRNTEAFF
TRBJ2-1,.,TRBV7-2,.,TGTGCCAGCAGCTTAGGACAGTTTAGCTCCTACAATGAGCAGTTCTTC,CASSLGQFSSYNEQFF
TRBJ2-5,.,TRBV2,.,TGTGCCAGCAGGATCGGAGAGACCCAGTACTTC,CASRIGETQYF
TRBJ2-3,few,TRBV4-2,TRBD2,TGTGCCAGCAGCCAGAGACTAGCGGGGACTAGCACAGATACGCAGTATTTT,CASSQRLAGTSTDTQYF
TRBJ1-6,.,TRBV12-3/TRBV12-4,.,TGTGCCAGCAGTTTAGCATGGGGGAATTCACCCCTCCACTTT,CASSLAWGNSPLHF
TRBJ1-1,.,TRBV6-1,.,TGTGCCAGCAGTGAAGCTGAGGGACTGCCACACACTGAAGCTTTCTTT,CASSEAEGLPHTEAFF
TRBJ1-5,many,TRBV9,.,TGTGCCAGCAGCGTAGGGGTGGATCAGCCCCAGCATTTT,CASSVGVDQPQHF
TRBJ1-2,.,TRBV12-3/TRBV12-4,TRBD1,TGTGCCAGCAGTAGGGGACAGGGCTATGGCTACACCTTC,CASSRGQGYGYTF
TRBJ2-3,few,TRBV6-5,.,TGTGCCAGCAGTTACTCCGGACAGACCACAGATACGCAGTATTTT,CASSYSGQTTDTQYF
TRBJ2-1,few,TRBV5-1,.,TGCGCCAGCAGCTTGAGCAGGGTCCATGAGCAGTTCTTC,CASSLSRVHEQFF
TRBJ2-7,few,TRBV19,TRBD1,TGTGCCAGTAGTCGCGGACAGGGGATATCCTACGAGCAGTACTTC,CASSRGQGISYEQYF
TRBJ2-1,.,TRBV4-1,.,TGCGCCAGCAGCCAAGATTCCAATGAGCAGTTCTTC,CASSQDSNEQFF
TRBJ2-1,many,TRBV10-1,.,TGCGCCAGCAGTGAGTCTAGGCAGGAGACCTCCTACAATGAGCAGTTCTTC,CASSESRQETSYNEQFF
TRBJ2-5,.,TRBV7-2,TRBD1,TGTGCCAGCAGCTTGTCCGGGACAGGTCCTGGGACCCAGTACTTC,CASSLSGTGPGTQYF
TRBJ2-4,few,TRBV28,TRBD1,TGTGCCAGCAAGATACAGGGGGATTCGGCCAAAAACATTCAGTACTTC,CASKIQGDSAKNIQYF
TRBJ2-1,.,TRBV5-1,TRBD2,TGCGCCAGCAGCTTGCGCGGGGGGGCCGTTGAGCAGTTCTTC,CASSLRGGAVEQFF
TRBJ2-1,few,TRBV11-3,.,TGTGCCAGCAGCCCGTATGGTAGCAGCGAGCAGTTCTTC,CASSPYGSSEQFF
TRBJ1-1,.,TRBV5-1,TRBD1,TGCGCCAGCAGCCAGGACAGGTCGGTCATGAACACTGAAGCTTTCTTT,CASSQDRSVMNTEAFF
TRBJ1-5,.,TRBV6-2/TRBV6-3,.,TGTGCCAGCAAGGAAGGCAATCAGCCCCAGCATTTT,CASKEGNQPQHF
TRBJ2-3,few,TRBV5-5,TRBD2,TGTGCCAGCAGCCGTTTAGGGGTAGCGGGGTTAGATACGCAGTATTTT,CASSRLGVAGLDTQYF
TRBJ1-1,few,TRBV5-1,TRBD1,TGCGCCAGCAGCGGCTCACAGGGGCGGTGGGTCACTGAAGCTTTCTTT,CASSGSQGRWVTEAFF